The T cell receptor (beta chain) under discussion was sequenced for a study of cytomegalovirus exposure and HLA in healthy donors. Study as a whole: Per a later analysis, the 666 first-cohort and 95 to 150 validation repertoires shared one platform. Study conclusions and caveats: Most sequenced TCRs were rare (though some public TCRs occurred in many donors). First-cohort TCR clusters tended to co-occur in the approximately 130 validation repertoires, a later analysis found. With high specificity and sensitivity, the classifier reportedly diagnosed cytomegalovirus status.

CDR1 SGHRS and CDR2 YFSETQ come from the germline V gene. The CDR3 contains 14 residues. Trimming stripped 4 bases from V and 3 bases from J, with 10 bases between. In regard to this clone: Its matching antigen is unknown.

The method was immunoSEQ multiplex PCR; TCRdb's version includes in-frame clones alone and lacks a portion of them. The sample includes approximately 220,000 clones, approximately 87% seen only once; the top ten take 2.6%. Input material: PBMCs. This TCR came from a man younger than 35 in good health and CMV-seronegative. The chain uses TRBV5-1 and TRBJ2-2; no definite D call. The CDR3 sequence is CASSPVTYTGELFF. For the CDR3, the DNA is TGCGCCAGCAGCCCGGTTACGTACACCGGGGAGCTGTTTTTT.